The 32 T cell receptor beta chains below were found in one sample sequenced in a study of cytomegalovirus exposure and HLA in healthy donors (dated by TCRdb to about 2017). The library relied on the immunoSEQ multiplex PCR assay. For the multiplex PCR, a mixture combining 60 forward primers for TCR Vbeta segments and 13 reverse primers for TCR Jbeta segments was used. In its TCRdb copy, this immuneACCESS table keeps in-frame sequences only and misses some clones. Where compared with another copy, unresolved V genes explain less than half of these, and the others have no known cause. The sample contains over 55,000 clones, over 75% of them found a single time. The ten largest clones represent about 12% of the sample. The sequenced sample consisted of PBMCs. These receptors were collected from a woman aged 30 to 39 in good health and CMV-seropositive.

This clone has just a few counts. CDR3 region: CASSYSYWLSGNEQYF. The CDR3 coding sequence is TGTGCCAGCAGTTACTCCTATTGGCTCTCGGGGAACGAGCAGTACTTC. The chain is built from TRBV6-6 and TRBJ2-7; D perhaps matches TRBD2 (5 bases). Germline loops: CDR1 MNHNY, CDR2 SVGAGI (reference sequence). Trimming took off 0 bases at V and 5 bases at J, with 17 bases between the two ends. There are 16 residues in the CDR3.

This clone showed up just once. V is TRBV27 and J is TRBJ2-3, with 8 positions matching TRBD2. V dropped 5 bases and J dropped 3; count of bases not matched to a gene: 13. The germline gives CDR1 MNHEY, CDR2 SMNVEV (reference sequence). The CDR3 extends over 17 amino acids. As DNA, the CDR3 is TGTGCCAGCAGTCTCGAGGCGACGGGAGGGCGGACAGATACGCAGTATTTT. Its protein is CASSLEATGGRTDTQYF.

The chain is built from TRBV28 and TRBJ1-5; the D is unclear. Germline V gene data show CDR1 as MDHEN and CDR2 as SYDVKM. V gave up 2 bases and J gave up 0 bases, with 5 bases separating them. This CDR3 spans 14 amino acids. The CDR3 loop reads CASSLQASNQPQHF. The CDR3 nucleotides read TGTGCCAGCAGTTTACAGGCTAGCAATCAGCCCCAGCATTTT.

The rearrangement uses TRBV5-4 and TRBJ2-7, with D possibly matching TRBD2 (5 bases). Between the trimmed V and J ends, which lost 0 bases and 1 base, there was a span of 11 bases. The CDR3 totals 15 residues. CDR1 SGHNT and CDR2 YYREEE come from the germline V gene (reference sequence). DNA of the CDR3: TGTGCCAGCAGCTTGGACGGGGATAAATCCTACGAGCAGTACTTC. Translating gives CASSLDGDKSYEQYF.

The chain recombines TRBV11-2 with TRBJ2-3; 7 bases align to TRBD1. Germline CDR1 reads SGHAT; CDR2 reads FQNNGV. The CDR3 has 15 residues. V was pared by 3 bases and J by 2 bases, with 5 bases of the junction left unmatched. The CDR3 DNA is TGTGCCAGCAGCTTCCGGGACAGCATCACAGATACGCAGTATTTT. This encodes CASSFRDSITDTQYF.

The chain joins TRBV4-1 to TRBJ1-1; TRBD1 might be the D (6 bases). Trimming took off 2 bases at V and 1 base at J, with 11 bases between the two ends. The CDR3 is made up of 15 amino acids. In germline, CDR1 is MGHRA, CDR2 YSYEKL. The CDR3 loop reads CASSQTTRGNTEAFF. DNA for the CDR3: TGCGCCAGCAGCCAAACCACCAGGGGGAACACTGAAGCTTTCTTT.

This rearrangement joins TRBV27 to TRBJ1-5; tentatively, D is TRBD1 (6 bases). Germline V CDR1 and CDR2: MNHEY, SMNVEV (reference sequence). V lost 5 bases, J lost 5 bases, and 16 bases lay in between. The CDR3 runs to 15 residues. The CDR3 nucleotides read TGTGCCAGCAGTCTAACCTCGGACAGATATCAGCCCCAGCATTTT. It specifies CASSLTSDRYQPQHF.

The chain uses TRBV7-9 and TRBJ2-2; D is unresolved. The CDR3 length is 12 residues. Between the trimmed V and J ends, which lost 5 bases and 1 base, there was a span of 2 bases. Germline CDR1 and CDR2: SEHNR and FQNEAQ (reference sequence). The CDR3 region has the DNA TGTGCCAGCAGCCTGAACACCGGGGAGCTGTTTTTT. Translated, it gives CASSLNTGELFF.

This chain links TRBV15 with TRBJ2-3, with D unresolved. Germline assignment: CDR1 LNHNV and CDR2 YYDKDF (reference sequence). CDR3 length: 15 residues. The V gene lost 1 base and the J gene lost 5 bases, with 13 bases spanning the gap. The CDR3 here is CATSRGGEGVDTQYF. CDR3 nucleotides: TGTGCCACCAGCAGAGGAGGAGAAGGCGTAGATACGCAGTATTTT.

The chain has TRBV27 and TRBJ2-5; 10 bases map to TRBD1. The assigned J gene may be wrong: the sequence end matches TRBJ2-7 better. Germline V gene data show CDR1 as MNHEY and CDR2 as SMNVEV (reference sequence). The CDR3 covers 13 residues. This CDR3 is CASTGQGIYEQYF. CDR3 DNA sequence: TGTGCCAGCACGGGACAGGGGATCTACGAGCAGTACTTC.

The chain is built from TRBV19 and TRBJ2-3; D call uncertain. This CDR3 contains 13 residues. V dropped 6 bases and J dropped 2 bases, with 9 bases sitting between them. Germline V gene lookup returns CDR1 LNHDA and CDR2 SQIVND (reference sequence). The CDR3, as DNA: TGTGCCAGTAGCCTAGAATACACAGATACGCAGTATTTT. Translated, it gives CASSLEYTDTQYF. The whole variable domain, filled in from reference TRBV19 and TRBJ2-3, reads DGGITQSPKYLFRKEGQNVTLSCEQNLNHDAMYWYRQDPGQGLRLIYYSQIVNDFQKGDIAEGYSVSREKKESFPLTVTSAQKNPTAFYLCASSLEYTDTQYFGPGTRLTVL.

The chain joins TRBV19 to TRBJ1-1, with D perhaps TRBD1 (6 bases). With 5 bases removed from V and 4 bases from J, the gap between germline ends came to 14 bases. Germline CDR1 reads LNHDA; CDR2 reads SQIVND (reference sequence). The CDR3 length is 14 residues. This CDR3 is CASSSGRGGTEAFF. The CDR3, as DNA: TGTGCCAGTAGTTCCGGCAGGGGTGGCACTGAAGCTTTCTTT.

The chain uses TRBV2 and TRBJ2-2; 8 bases agree with TRBD1. The trim removed 7 bases at V and 5 bases at J, leaving 9 bases unmatched. The CDR3 is made up of 15 amino acids. The germline CDR1 and CDR2 sequences are SNHLY and FYNNEI. CDR3 nucleotide sequence: TGTGCCAGCAACCTTCAGGGGGCTGGGACCGGGGAGCTGTTTTTT. Protein: CASNLQGAGTGELFF.

The chain uses TRBV19 and TRBJ1-2, with 9 bases aligning to TRBD1. Germline V lookup: CDR1 LNHDA, CDR2 SQIVND (reference sequence). This CDR3 has 15 amino acids. V lost 3 bases, J lost 0 bases, and 2 bases stayed unmatched. CDR3 region: CASSMGQGANYGYTF. The CDR3 DNA reads TGTGCCAGTAGTATGGGACAGGGAGCTAACTATGGCTACACCTTC.

The chain couples TRBV13 to TRBJ1-1, with D tentatively TRBD1 (6 bases). From germline, CDR1 is PRHDT and CDR2 FYEKMQ (reference sequence). The length of the CDR3 is 14 residues. The V end was cut by 5 bases, the J end by 6 bases, with 16 bases between. As DNA, the CDR3 is TGTGCCAGCAGCAATCCGGGGGGGGGCCCTGAAGCTTTCTTT. Amino acids: CASSNPGGGPEAFF.

The V gene is TRBV7-9, the J gene TRBJ2-3; D not resolved. Germline-derived CDR1 and CDR2 are SEHNR and FQNEAQ (reference sequence). There are 15 residues in the CDR3. V lost 1 base to trimming and J lost 0 bases, with 8 bases between them. The CDR3 here is CASSLGHFSTDTQYF. DNA of the CDR3: TGTGCCAGCAGCTTAGGGCATTTTAGCACAGATACGCAGTATTTT.

V is TRBV5-6 and J is TRBJ2-7; D call uncertain. The CDR3 consists of 14 residues. V lost 3 bases to trimming and J lost 6 bases, with 16 bases between them. Germline-derived CDR1 and CDR2 are SGHDT and YYEEEE. The CDR3 reads CASSSPKRVIEQYF. The CDR3 DNA reads TGTGCCAGCAGCTCCCCTAAACGGGTCATCGAGCAGTACTTC.

The V and J genes are TRBV11-1 and TRBJ2-1; 9 positions match TRBD1. With V trimmed by 7 bases and J by 8 bases, 12 bases remained unmatched. Germline values: CDR1 SGHAT, CDR2 FQDESV (reference sequence). CDR3 length: 15 residues. The CDR3: CASTLTGGGMDEQFF. The DNA for the CDR3 is TGTGCCAGCACCCTAACAGGGGGCGGGATGGATGAGCAGTTCTTC.

The chain employs TRBV7-9 and TRBJ1-2; no definite D call. This CDR3 has 13 amino acids. Trimming cost V 2 bases and J 2 bases, with 6 bases left between them. CDR1 is SEHNR, CDR2 FQNEAQ, per germline (reference sequence). The CDR3 region is CASSLTQNYGYTF. The CDR3 DNA is TGTGCCAGCAGCTTAACACAAAACTATGGCTACACCTTC.

As DNA, the CDR3 is TGTGCCAGCAGCGCCCCGGGGGGAAGCCTGAGAGAGCAGTTCTTC. Amino acids: CASSAPGGSLREQFF. The chain joins TRBV11-2 to TRBJ2-1; 7 bases line up with TRBD2. V lost 5 bases and J lost 10; bases outside the gene matches: 14. CDR1 and CDR2 from the germline V gene are SGHAT and FQNNGV. The CDR3 has 15 residues.

J is TRBJ2-7 and V is TRBV4-2; TRBD2 matches 9 bases. Losses at the gene ends were 6 bases for V and 2 bases for J; bases not matched to a gene: 5. CDR1 LGHNA and CDR2 YNFKEQ come from the germline V gene. The CDR3 runs to 14 residues. The CDR3 DNA follows: TGTGCCAGCAGAAGAACTAGCGGGCCCTACGAGCAGTACTTC. Its translation is CASRRTSGPYEQYF.

This clone was seen just once. The chain joins TRBV6-5 to TRBJ1-1; perhaps TRBD1 as D (6 bases). CDR1 is MNHEY, CDR2 SVGAGI, per germline. The V gene lost 9 bases and the J gene lost 4 bases, with 15 bases spanning the gap. This CDR3 has 13 residues. The CDR3 DNA sequence: TGTGCCAGTGGCGGGGGGCGCGGCACTGAAGCTTTCTTT. It codes for CASGGGRGTEAFF.

The chain combines TRBV11-1 with TRBJ2-1; tentative D call: TRBD1 (7 bases). This CDR3 spans 16 amino acids. From germline, CDR1 is SGHAT and CDR2 FQDESV (reference sequence). V was clipped by 4 bases and J by 2 bases, with 15 bases between them. CDR3 nucleotide sequence: TGTGCCAGCAGCTCGGAGGGGGCGCCTCCCTACAATGAGCAGTTCTTC. Protein sequence: CASSSEGAPPYNEQFF.

The gene calls are TRBV6-5 and TRBJ1-1; 8 positions agree with TRBD1. The V gene's germline CDR1 is MNHEY and CDR2 SVGAGI. The CDR3 totals 14 residues. V dropped 7 bases and J dropped 4; count of bases not matched to a gene: 8. As DNA, the CDR3 is TGTGCCAGCAACCGACAGGGGCCTACCACTGAAGCTTTCTTT. This translates into CASNRQGPTTEAFF.

V and J are TRBV19 and TRBJ2-3; 9 bases align to TRBD1. CDR1 is LNHDA and CDR2 is SQIVND in the germline V gene (reference sequence). V lost 1 base and J lost 4; bases outside the gene matches: 3. The CDR3 extends over 15 amino acids. The DNA of the CDR3 is TGTGCCAGTAGTATAGGGGACAGGGTCCCAGATACGCAGTATTTT. It translates to CASSIGDRVPDTQYF. The full variable domain, completed using reference TRBV19 and TRBJ2-3, is DGGITQSPKYLFRKEGQNVTLSCEQNLNHDAMYWYRQDPGQGLRLIYYSQIVNDFQKGDIAEGYSVSREKKESFPLTVTSAQKNPTAFYLCASSIGDRVPDTQYFGPGTRLTVL.

The gene calls are TRBV27 and TRBJ2-5; TRBD1 matches at 8 bases. CDR1 is MNHEY, CDR2 SMNVEV, per germline (reference sequence). The V gene end was trimmed by 0 bases and the J gene end by 5 bases; junction bases not matched to a gene: 11. This CDR3 is built from 17 residues. CDR3 loop: CASSLSNAQGALETQYF. DNA for the CDR3: TGTGCCAGCAGTTTATCGAATGCCCAGGGGGCGCTGGAGACCCAGTACTTC.

V gene TRBV19 combines with J gene TRBJ2-3, with 9 nucleotides matching TRBD2. The CDR3 sequence is 16 residues long. Germline CDR1 and CDR2: LNHDA and SQIVND (reference sequence). V lost 4 bases, J lost 3 bases, and 8 bases stayed unmatched. CDR3 bases: TGTGCCAGTAGTACAGCGGGAGGAAGGGTGACAGATACGCAGTATTTT. It yields the protein CASSTAGGRVTDTQYF.

The rearrangement joins TRBV4-1 to TRBJ2-5; D is possibly TRBD2 (6 bases). CDR3 length: 20 residues. Per germline, CDR1 MGHRA and CDR2 YSYEKL. V lost 4 bases and J lost 2, with 29 bases in between. In DNA, the CDR3 is TGCGCCAGCAGCCGGAATCCCGTTTGGAATCAAAAGCGGGTACAAGAGACCCAGTACTTC. Protein: CASSRNPVWNQKRVQETQYF.

The chain links TRBV5-6 to TRBJ2-5, with 11 bases aligning to TRBD2. This CDR3 is built from 15 residues. The germline V gene has CDR1 SGHDT and CDR2 YYEEEE. Losses at the gene ends were 4 bases for V and 7 bases for J; bases not matched to a gene: 9. The CDR3 protein is CASSTIAGGPMTQYF. The CDR3 nucleotides read TGTGCCAGCAGCACGATAGCGGGAGGGCCTATGACCCAGTACTTC. Using reference TRBV5-6 and TRBJ2-5 for the parts outside the CDR3, the full variable domain is DAGVTQSPTHLIKTRGQQVTLRCSPKSGHDTVSWYQQALGQGPQFIFQYYEEEERQRGNFPDRFSGHQFPNYSSELNVNALLLGDSALYLCASSTIAGGPMTQYFGPGTRLLVL.

This clone occurred once. This chain connects TRBV15 to TRBJ2-7, with D possibly TRBD1 on 5 matching bases. V lost 3 bases, J lost 6 bases, and 15 bases lay in between. The germline gives CDR1 LNHNV, CDR2 YYDKDF (reference sequence). The CDR3 has 14 amino acids. CDR3 sequence reads: CATSRDKASGEQYF. For the CDR3, the DNA is TGTGCCACCAGCAGGGACAAAGCGTCCGGCGAGCAGTACTTC.

V usage is TRBV5-1 and J usage is TRBJ2-3; possible D gene TRBD1, 5 bases. The CDR3 is made up of 13 amino acids. With 3 bases removed from V and 3 bases from J, the gap between germline ends came to 8 bases. Germline V gives CDR1 SGHRS, CDR2 YFSETQ. The chain's CDR3 is CASSSTVTDTQYF. CDR3 in DNA: TGCGCCAGCAGCTCGACAGTGACAGATACGCAGTATTTT.

J is TRBJ2-2 and V is TRBV15; 8 nucleotides agree with TRBD1. J gave up 5 bases and V 2 bases, and 7 bases lay outside the gene matches. The CDR3 is 16 residues long. Per the germline V gene, CDR1 is LNHNV and CDR2 is YYDKDF (reference sequence). The chain's CDR3 is CATSRLGTGGTGELFF. Written as DNA, the CDR3 is TGTGCCACCAGCAGACTTGGGACAGGAGGGACCGGGGAGCTGTTTTTT. Together with reference TRBV15 and TRBJ2-2, the CDR3 gives the full variable domain: DAMVIQNPRYQVTQFGKPVTLSCSQTLNHNVMYWYQQKSSQAPKLLFHYYDKDFNNEADTPDNFQSRRPNTSFCFLDIRSPGLGDTAMYLCATSRLGTGGTGELFFGEGSRLTVL.